This TCR delta chain derives from a study of γδ T cells in repeated Plasmodium falciparum infection. Flow sorting of PBMC yielded separate Vgamma9/Vdelta2+ and Vdelta2-negative gammadelta T cell populations for bulk repertoire analysis. V lost 4 bases and J 4 bases, leaving 19 bases between the germline ends. This CDR3 is 16 amino acids long. Germline V gene sequence: CDR1 TSWWSYY, CDR2 QGS. This clone has ten or more counts. TCRdb assigns this DNA the protein of a much larger clone, which departs from its translation at residue 5; this likely reflects a read error, and the protein shown comes from translating the DNA. TCRdb re-identified clones in the multiplex PCR reads via CATT. The table shows over 55,000 delta-chain clones, with over 1.5% occurring only once.

The clonotype originates from a pool of human donors (malaria-infected and uninfected, not separated). The chain uses TRDV1 and TRDJ1, with D possibly being TRDD3 (6 bases). The specimen sequenced was gamma-delta T cells from blood. CDR3 in amino acids: CALGGLGHRGSDKLIF. The CDR3 DNA reads TGTGCTCTTGGGGGACTAGGACACCGGGGGAGCGATAAACTCATCTTT.